This TCR beta chain appears in the sequencing data of a study of T cell responses to AZD1222 COVID-19 vaccine. Assay: immunoSEQ multiplex PCR; the TCRdb copy retains only in-frame clones and omits some. The sample contains 150,000 or so clones, about nine tenths of which appear only once. This clonotype originated in an adult who received the AZD1222 COVID-19 vaccine. Material: peripheral blood, obtained 28 days after the second AZD1222 dose.

CDR3 coding DNA: TGTGCCAGCAGGACCTTGCTTCGCTTTAATGAAAAACTGTTTTTT. It codes for CASRTLLRFNEKLFF. This chain links TRBV28 with TRBJ1-4; D gene ambiguous. Germline V gene data show CDR1 as MDHEN and CDR2 as SYDVKM. Trimming pared 6 bases from V and 4 bases from J, leaving 15 bases between. CDR3 length: 15 amino acids.